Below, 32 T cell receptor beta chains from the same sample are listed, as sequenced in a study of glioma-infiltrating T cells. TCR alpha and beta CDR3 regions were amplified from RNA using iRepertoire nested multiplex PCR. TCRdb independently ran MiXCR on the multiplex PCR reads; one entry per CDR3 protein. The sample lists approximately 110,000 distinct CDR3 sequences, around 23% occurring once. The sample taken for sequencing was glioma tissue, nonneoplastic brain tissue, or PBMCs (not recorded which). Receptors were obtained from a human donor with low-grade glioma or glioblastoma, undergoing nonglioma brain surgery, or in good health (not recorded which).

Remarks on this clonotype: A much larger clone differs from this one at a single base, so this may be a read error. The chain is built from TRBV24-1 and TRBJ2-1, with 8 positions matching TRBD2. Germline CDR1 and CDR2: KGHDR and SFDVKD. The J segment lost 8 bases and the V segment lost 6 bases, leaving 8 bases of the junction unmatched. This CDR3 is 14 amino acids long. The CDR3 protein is CATSSGSGSYEQFF. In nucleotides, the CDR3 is TGTGCCACCAGTAGCGGGAGCGGCTCCTATGAGCAGTTCTTC.

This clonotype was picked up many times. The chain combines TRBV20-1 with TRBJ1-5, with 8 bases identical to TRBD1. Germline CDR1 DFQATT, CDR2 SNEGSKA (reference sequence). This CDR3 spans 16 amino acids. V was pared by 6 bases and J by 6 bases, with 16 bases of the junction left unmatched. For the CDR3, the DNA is TGCAGTGCAGGCGGACAGGGCCATGGACTGGGTCAGCCCCAGCATTTT. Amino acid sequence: CSAGGQGHGLGQPQHF.

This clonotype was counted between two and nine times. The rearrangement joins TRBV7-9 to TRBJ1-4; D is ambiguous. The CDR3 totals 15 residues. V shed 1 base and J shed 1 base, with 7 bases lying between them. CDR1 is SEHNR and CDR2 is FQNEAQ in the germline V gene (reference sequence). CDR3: CASSLGRGTNEKLFF. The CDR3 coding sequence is TGTGCCAGCAGCTTAGGTCGGGGAACTAATGAAAAACTGTTTTTT.

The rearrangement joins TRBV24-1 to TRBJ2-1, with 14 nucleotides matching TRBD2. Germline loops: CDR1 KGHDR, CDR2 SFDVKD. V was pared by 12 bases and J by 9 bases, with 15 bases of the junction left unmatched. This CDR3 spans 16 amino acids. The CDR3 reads CADSGTGTSGSSEQFF. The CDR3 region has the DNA TGTGCCGACAGTGGTACCGGGACTAGCGGGAGTAGTGAGCAGTTCTTC.

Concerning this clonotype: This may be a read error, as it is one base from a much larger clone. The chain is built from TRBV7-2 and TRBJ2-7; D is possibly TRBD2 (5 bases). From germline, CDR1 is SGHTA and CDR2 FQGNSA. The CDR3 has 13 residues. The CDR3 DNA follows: TGTGCCAGCAGCTTAGGGCTAGACTACGAGCGGTACTTC. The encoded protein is CASSLGLDYERYF.

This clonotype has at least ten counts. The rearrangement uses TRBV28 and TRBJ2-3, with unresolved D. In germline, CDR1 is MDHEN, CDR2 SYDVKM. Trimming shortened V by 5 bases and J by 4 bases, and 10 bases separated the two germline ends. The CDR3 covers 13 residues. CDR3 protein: CASSPPRADTQYF. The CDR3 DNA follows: TGTGCCAGCAGTCCCCCCCGGGCAGATACGCAGTATTTT.

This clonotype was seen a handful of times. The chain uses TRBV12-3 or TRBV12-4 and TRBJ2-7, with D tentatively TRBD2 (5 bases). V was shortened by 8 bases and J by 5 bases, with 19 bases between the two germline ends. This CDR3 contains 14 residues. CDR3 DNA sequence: TGTGCCAGCTCTGTCGAGCGGAGCAGGAACGAGCAGTACTTC. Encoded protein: CASSVERSRNEQYF.

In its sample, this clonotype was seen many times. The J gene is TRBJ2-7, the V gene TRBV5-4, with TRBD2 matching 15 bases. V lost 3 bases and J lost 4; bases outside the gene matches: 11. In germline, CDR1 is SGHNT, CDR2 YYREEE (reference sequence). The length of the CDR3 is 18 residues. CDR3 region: CASSSLGLAGGGYYEQYF. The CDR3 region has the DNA TGTGCCAGCAGCTCTTTAGGACTAGCGGGAGGGGGCTATTACGAGCAGTACTTC. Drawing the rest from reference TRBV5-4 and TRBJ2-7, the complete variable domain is ETGVTQSPTHLIKTRGQQVTLRCSSQSGHNTVSWYQQALGQGPQFIFQYYREEENGRGNFPPRFSGLQFPNYSSELNVNALELDDSALYLCASSSLGLAGGGYYEQYFGPGTRLTVT.

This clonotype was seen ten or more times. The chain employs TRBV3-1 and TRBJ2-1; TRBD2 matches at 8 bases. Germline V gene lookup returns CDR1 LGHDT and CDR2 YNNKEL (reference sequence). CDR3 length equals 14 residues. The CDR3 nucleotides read TGTGCTTCCCACGGGGCGGGGGGCTACAATGAGCAGTTCTTC. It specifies CASHGAGGYNEQFF.

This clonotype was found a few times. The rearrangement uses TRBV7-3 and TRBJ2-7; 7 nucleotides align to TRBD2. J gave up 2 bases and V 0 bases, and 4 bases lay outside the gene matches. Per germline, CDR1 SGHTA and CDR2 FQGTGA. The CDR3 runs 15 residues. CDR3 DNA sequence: TGTGCCAGCAGCTTAACCTCTAGCGGACCCTACGAGCAGTACTTC. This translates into CASSLTSSGPYEQYF.

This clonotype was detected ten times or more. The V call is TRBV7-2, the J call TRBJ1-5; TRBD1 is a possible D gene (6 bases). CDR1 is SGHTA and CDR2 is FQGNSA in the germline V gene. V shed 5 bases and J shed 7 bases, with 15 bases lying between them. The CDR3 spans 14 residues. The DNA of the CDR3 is TGTGCCAGCAGCATCTTAGGGACACAGCAGCCCCAGCATTTT. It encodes CASSILGTQQPQHF.

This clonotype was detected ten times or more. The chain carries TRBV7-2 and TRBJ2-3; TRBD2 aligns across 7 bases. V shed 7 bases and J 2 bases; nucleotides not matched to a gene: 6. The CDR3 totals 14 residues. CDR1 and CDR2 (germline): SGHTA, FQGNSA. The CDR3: CASTPAGNTDTQYF. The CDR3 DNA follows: TGTGCCAGCACCCCAGCGGGAAACACAGATACGCAGTATTTT.

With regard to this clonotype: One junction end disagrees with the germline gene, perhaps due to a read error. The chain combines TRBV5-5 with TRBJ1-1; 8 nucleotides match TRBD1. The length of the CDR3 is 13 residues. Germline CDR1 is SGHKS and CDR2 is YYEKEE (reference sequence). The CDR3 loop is CVSSWTGSTEAFF. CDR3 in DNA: TGTGTCAGCAGCTGGACAGGGAGCACTGAAGCTTTCTTT.

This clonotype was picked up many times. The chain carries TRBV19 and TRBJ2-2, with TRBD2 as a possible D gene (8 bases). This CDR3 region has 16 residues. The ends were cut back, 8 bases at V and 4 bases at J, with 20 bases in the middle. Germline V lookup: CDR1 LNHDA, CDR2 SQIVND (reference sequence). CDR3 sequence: CASQGGEAGVTGELFF. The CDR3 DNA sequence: TGTGCCAGTCAGGGGGGTGAAGCGGGAGTCACCGGGGAGCTGTTTTTT.

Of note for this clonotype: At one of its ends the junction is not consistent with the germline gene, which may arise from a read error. The CDR3 nucleotides are TGCAGTGCTAGAGATCAGTTAGACTATGTCTACACCTTC. Translation gives CSARDQLDYVYTF. The J gene is TRBJ1-2, the V gene TRBV20-1; D gene uncertain. CDR3 length: 13 residues. Germline CDR1 is DFQATT and CDR2 is SNEGSKA (reference sequence).

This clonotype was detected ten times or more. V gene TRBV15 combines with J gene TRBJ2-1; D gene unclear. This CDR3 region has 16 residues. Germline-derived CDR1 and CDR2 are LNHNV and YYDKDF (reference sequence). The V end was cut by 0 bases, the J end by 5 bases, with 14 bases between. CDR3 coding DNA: TGTGCCACCAGCAGAGATCCCACTCGTCAGGACAATGAGCAGTTCTTC. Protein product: CATSRDPTRQDNEQFF.

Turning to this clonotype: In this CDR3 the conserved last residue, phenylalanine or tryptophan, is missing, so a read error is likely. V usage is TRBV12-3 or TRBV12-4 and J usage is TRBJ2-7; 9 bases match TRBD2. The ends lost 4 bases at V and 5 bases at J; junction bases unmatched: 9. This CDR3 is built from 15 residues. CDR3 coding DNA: TGTGCCAGCAGTTCCTTACTAGCGGGTATGAACGAGCAGTACTCC. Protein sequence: CASSSLLAGMNEQYS.

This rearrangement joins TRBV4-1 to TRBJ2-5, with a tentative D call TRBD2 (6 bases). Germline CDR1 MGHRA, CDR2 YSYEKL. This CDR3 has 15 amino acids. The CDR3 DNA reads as TGCGAAAGCAGCCGGGGTTCGGGAGATGCGGAGACCCAGTACTTC. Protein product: CESSRGSGDAETQYF.

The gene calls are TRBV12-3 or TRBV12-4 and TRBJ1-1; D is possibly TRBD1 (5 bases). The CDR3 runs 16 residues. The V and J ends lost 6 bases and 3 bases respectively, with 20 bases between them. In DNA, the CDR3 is TGTGCCAGCAGCCCGGACATGGGGCGGGGGTACACTGAAGCTTTCTTT. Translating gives CASSPDMGRGYTEAFF.

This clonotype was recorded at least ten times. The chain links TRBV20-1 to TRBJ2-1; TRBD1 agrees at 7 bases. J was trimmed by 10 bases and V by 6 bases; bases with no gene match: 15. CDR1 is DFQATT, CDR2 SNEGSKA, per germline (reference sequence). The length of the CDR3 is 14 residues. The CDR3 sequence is CSADRAGSQYEQFF. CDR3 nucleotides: TGCAGTGCCGACAGGGCTGGGTCCCAATACGAGCAGTTCTTC.

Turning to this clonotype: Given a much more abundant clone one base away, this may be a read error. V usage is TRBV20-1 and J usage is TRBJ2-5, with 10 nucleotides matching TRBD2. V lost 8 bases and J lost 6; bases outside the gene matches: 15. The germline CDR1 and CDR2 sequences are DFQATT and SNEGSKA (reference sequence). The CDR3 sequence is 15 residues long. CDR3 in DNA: TGCAGTACCCACCAATCGGGGGGACTAGCGAAGACCCAGTACTTC. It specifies CSTHQSGGLAKTQYF.

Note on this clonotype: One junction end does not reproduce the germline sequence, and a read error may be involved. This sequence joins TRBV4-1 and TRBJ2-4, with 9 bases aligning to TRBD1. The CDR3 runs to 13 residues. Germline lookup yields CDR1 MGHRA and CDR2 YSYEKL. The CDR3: CASSPGQGSIQYF. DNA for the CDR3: TGCGCCAGCAGCCCGGGACAGGGAAGCATTCAATACTTC.

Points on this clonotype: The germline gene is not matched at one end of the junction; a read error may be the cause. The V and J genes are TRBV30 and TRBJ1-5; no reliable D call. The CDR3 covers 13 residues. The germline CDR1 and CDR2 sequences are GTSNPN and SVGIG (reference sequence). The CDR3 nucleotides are TGTGACTGGAGTGTTGGAAGCAATCAGCCCCAGCATTTT. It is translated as CDWSVGSNQPQHF.

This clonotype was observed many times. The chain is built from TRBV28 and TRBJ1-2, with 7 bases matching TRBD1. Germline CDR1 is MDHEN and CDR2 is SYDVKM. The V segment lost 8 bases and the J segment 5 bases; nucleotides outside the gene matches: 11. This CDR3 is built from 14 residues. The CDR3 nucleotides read TGTGCCAGCGCCTACGGACAGGCTACATATGGCTACACCTTC. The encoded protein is CASAYGQATYGYTF.

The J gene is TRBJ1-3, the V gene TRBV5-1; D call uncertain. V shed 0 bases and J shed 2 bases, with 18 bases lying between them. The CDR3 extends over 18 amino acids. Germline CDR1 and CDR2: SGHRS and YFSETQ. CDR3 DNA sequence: TGCGCCAGCAGCTTGGGAGCAGGTACCGGCCTCCCTGGAAACACCATATATTTT. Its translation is CASSLGAGTGLPGNTIYF.

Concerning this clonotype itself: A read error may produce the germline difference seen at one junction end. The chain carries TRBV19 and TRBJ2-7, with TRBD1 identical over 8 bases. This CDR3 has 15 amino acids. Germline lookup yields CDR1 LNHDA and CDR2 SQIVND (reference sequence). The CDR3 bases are TGTACCAGTAGTCCGCGGACAGGGAGCTCCTACGGGCAGTACTTC. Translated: CTSSPRTGSSYGQYF.

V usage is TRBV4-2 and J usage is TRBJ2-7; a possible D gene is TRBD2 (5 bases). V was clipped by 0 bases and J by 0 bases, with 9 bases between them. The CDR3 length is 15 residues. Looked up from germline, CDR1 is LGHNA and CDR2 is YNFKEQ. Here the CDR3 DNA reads TGTGCCAGCAGCCAAGAGCTAGCCCCCTCCTACGAGCAGTACTTC. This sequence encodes CASSQELAPSYEQYF.

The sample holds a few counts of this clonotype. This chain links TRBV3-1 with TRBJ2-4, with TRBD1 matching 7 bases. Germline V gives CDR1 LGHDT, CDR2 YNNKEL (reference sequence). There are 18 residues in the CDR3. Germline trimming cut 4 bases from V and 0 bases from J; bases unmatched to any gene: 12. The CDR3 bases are TGTGCCAGCAGCCCTCGATTCGACAGGGCTCTAGCCAAAAACATTCAGTACTTC. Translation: CASSPRFDRALAKNIQYF. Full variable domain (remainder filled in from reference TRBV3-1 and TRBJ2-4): DTAVSQTPKYLVTQMGNDKSIKCEQNLGHDTMYWYKQDSKKFLKIMFSYNNKELIINETVPNRFSPKSPDKAHLNLHINSLELGDSAVYFCASSPRFDRALAKNIQYFGAGTRLSVL.

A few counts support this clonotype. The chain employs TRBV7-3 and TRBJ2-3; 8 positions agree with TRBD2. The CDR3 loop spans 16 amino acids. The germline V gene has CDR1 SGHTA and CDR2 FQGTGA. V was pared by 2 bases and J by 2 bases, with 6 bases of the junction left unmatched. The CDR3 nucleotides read TGTGCCAGCAGCTTAGTAGCGGGATTAAACACAGATACGCAGTATTTT. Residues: CASSLVAGLNTDTQYF.

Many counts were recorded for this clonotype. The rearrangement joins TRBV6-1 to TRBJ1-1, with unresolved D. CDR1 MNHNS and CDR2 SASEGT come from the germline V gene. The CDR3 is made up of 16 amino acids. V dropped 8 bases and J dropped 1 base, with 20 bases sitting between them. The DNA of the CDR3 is TGTGCCAGCCTCCCGTTGGAAGTTATAGGGAACACTGAAGCTTTCTTT. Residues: CASLPLEVIGNTEAFF.

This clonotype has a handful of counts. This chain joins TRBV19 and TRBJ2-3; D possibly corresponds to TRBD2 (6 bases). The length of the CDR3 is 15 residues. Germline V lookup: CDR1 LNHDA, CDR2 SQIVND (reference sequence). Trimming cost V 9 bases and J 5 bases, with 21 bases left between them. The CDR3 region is CASAVRTGVGDTQYF. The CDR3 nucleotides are TGTGCCAGCGCCGTAAGGACGGGAGTTGGAGATACGCAGTATTTT. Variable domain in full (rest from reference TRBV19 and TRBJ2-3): DGGITQSPKYLFRKEGQNVTLSCEQNLNHDAMYWYRQDPGQGLRLIYYSQIVNDFQKGDIAEGYSVSREKKESFPLTVTSAQKNPTAFYLCASAVRTGVGDTQYFGPGTRLTVL.

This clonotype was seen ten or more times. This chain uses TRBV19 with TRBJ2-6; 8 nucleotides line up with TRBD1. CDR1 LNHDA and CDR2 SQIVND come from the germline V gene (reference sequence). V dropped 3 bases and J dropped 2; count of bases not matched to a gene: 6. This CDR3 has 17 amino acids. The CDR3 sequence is CASSIGPGGAGANVLTF. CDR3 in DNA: TGTGCCAGTAGTATTGGGCCAGGGGGCGCTGGGGCCAACGTCCTGACTTTC.